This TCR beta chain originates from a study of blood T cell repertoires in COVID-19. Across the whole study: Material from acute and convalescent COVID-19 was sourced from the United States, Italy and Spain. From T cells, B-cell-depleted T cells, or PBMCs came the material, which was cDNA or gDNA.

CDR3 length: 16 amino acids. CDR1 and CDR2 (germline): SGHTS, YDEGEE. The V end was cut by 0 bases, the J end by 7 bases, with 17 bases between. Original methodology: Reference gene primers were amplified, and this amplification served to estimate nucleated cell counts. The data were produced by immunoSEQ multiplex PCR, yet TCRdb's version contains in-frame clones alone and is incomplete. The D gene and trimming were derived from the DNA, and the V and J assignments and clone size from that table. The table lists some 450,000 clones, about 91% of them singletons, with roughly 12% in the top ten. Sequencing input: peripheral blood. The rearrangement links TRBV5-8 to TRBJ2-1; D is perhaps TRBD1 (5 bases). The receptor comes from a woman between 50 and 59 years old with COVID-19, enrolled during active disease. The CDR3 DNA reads TGTGCCAGCAGCTTGGACTGGGCTCGGACATCGAATGAGCAGTTCTTC. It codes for CASSLDWARTSNEQFF.